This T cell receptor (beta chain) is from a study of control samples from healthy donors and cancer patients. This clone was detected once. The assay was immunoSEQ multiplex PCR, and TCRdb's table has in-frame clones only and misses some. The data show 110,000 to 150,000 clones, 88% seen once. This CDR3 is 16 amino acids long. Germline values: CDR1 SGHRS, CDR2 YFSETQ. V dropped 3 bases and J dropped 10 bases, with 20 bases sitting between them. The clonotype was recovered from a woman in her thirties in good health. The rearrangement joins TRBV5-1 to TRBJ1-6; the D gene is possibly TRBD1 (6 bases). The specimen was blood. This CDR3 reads CASSWSGQTVESPLHF. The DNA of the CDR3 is TGCGCCAGCAGCTGGAGCGGACAGACCGTTGAGTCACCCCTCCACTTT.